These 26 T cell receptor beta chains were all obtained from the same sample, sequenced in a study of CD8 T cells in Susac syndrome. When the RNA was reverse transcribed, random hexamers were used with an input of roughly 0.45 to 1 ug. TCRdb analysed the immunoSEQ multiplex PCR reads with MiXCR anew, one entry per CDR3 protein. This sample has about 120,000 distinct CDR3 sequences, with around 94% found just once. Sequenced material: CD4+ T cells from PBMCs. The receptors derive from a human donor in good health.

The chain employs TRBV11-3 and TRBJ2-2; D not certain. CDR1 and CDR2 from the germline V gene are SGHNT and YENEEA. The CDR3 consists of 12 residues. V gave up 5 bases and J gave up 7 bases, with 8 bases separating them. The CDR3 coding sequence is TGTGCCAGCAGCCCCGACGGCGGGGAGCTGTTTTTT. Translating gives CASSPDGGELFF.

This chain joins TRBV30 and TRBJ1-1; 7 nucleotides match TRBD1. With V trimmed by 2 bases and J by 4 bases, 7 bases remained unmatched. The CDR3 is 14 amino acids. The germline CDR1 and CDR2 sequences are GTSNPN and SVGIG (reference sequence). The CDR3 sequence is CAWSLLTGSTEAFF. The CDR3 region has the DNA TGTGCCTGGAGTCTATTGACAGGGAGCACTGAAGCTTTCTTT.

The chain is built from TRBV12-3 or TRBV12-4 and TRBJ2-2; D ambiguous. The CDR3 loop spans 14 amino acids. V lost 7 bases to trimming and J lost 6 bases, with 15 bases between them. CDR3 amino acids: CASKLVMRSGELFF. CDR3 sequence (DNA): TGTGCCAGCAAATTGGTGATGCGGTCCGGGGAGCTGTTTTTT.

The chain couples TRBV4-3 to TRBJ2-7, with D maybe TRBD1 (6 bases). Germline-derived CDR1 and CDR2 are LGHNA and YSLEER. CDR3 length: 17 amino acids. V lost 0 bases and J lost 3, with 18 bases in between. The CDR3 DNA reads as TGCGCCAGCAGCCAAGATCCGGCAGGGGTTGGAATCTACGAGCAGTACTTC. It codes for CASSQDPAGVGIYEQYF.

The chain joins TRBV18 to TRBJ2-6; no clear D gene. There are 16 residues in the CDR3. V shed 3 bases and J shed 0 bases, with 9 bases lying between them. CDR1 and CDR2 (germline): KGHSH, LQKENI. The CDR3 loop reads CASSPARSSGANVLTF. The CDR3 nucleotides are TGTGCCAGCTCACCGGCGAGGAGCTCTGGGGCCAACGTCCTGACTTTC.

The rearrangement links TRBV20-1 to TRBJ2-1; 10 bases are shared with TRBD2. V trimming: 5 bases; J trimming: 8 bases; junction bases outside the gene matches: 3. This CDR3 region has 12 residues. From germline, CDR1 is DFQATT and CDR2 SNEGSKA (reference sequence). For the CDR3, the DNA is TGCAGTGCTTGGACTAGCGGAGATGAGCAGTTCTTC. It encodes CSAWTSGDEQFF.

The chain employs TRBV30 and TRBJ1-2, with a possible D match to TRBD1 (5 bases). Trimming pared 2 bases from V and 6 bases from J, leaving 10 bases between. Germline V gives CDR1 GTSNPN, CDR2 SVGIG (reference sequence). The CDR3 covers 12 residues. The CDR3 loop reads CAWSRDGDGYTF. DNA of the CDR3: TGTGCCTGGAGTCGGGACGGGGATGGCTACACCTTC.

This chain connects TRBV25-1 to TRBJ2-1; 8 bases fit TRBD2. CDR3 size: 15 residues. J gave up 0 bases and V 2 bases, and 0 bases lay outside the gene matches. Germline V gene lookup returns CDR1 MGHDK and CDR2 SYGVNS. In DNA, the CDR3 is TGTGCCAGCAGTGAAAGCGGGGGCTCCTACAATGAGCAGTTCTTC. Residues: CASSESGGSYNEQFF.

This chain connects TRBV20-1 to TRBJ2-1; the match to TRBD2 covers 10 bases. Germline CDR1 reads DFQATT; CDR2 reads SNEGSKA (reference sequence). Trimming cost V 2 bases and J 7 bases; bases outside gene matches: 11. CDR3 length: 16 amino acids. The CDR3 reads CSARPGLAERKNEQFF. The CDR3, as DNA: TGCAGTGCTAGACCTGGACTAGCGGAGCGGAAAAATGAGCAGTTCTTC.

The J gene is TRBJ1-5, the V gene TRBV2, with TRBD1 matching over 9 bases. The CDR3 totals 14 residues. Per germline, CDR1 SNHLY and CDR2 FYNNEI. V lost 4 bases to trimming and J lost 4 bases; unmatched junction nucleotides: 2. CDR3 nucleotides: TGTGCCAGCAGTGTACAGGGGGCGAATCAGCCCCAGCATTTT. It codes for CASSVQGANQPQHF.

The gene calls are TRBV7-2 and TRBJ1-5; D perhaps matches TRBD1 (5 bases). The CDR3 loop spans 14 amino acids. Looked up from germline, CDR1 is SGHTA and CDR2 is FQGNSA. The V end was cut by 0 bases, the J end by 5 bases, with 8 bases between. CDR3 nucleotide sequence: TGTGCCAGCAGCTTAGCGGCAGGGTATCAGCCCCAGCATTTT. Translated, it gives CASSLAAGYQPQHF.

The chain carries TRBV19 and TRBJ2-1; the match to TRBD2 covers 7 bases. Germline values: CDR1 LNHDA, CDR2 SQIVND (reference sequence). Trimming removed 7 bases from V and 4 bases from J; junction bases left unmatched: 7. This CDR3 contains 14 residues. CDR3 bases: TGTGCCAGTAAGCGGGGTAGCGGATACAATGAGCAGTTCTTC. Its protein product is CASKRGSGYNEQFF.

The chain's CDR3 is CASSQAGIANIQYF. In DNA, the CDR3 is TGTGCCAGCAGCCAAGCAGGGATAGCGAACATTCAGTACTTC. The chain has TRBV14 and TRBJ2-4; D assignment may be TRBD1 or TRBD2 (5 bases each). This CDR3 comprises 14 residues. Germline V CDR1 and CDR2: SGHDN, FVKESK. Trimming shortened V by 1 base and J by 7 bases, and 11 bases separated the two germline ends.

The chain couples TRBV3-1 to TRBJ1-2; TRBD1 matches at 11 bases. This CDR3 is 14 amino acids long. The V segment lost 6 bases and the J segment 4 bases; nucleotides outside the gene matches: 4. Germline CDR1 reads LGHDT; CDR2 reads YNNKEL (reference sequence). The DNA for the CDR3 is TGTGCCAGCAGTCCCGGGACAGGGGGCTATGGCTACACCTTC. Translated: CASSPGTGGYGYTF. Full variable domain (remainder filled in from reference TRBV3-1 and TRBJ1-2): DTAVSQTPKYLVTQMGNDKSIKCEQNLGHDTMYWYKQDSKKFLKIMFSYNNKELIINETVPNRFSPKSPDKAHLNLHINSLELGDSAVYFCASSPGTGGYGYTFGSGTRLTVV.

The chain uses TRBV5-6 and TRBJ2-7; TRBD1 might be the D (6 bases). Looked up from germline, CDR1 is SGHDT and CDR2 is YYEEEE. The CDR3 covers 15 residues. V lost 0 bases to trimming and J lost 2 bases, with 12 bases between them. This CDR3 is CASSLVGRGTYEQYF. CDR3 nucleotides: TGTGCCAGCAGCTTGGTCGGCAGGGGAACCTACGAGCAGTACTTC.

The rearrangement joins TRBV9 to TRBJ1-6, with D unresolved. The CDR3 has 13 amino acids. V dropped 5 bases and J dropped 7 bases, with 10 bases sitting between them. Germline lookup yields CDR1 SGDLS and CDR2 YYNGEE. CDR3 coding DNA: TGTGCCAGCAGAGGCCCGGGGAATTCACCCCTCCACTTT. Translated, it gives CASRGPGNSPLHF.

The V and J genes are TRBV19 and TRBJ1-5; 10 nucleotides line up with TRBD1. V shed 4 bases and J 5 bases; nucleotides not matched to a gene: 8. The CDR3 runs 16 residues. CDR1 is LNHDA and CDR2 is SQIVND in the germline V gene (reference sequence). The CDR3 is CASSTAGGTGDQPQHF. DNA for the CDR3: TGTGCCAGTAGTACTGCTGGAGGGACAGGGGATCAGCCCCAGCATTTT.

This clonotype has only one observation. In nucleotides, the CDR3 is TGCGCCAGCAGCACGGGACAGAGGAATCAGCCCCAGCATTTT. This sequence encodes CASSTGQRNQPQHF. The chain combines TRBV5-1 with TRBJ1-5, with 7 bases aligning to TRBD1. CDR3 length equals 14 residues. CDR1 is SGHRS and CDR2 is YFSETQ in the germline V gene. V shed 4 bases, J shed 4 bases, and the junction held 5 bases outside the gene matches.

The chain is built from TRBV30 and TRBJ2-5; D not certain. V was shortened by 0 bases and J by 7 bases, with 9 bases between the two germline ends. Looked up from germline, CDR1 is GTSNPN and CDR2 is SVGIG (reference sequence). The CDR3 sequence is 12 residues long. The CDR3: CAWSVAPGTQYF. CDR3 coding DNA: TGTGCCTGGAGTGTCGCCCCAGGGACCCAGTACTTC.

The CDR3 DNA reads as TGTGCCAGCAGCCTTGCTGGGCCTAGCTCCTACAATGAGCAGTTCTTC. Translation: CASSLAGPSSYNEQFF. The chain combines TRBV9 with TRBJ2-1, with no clear D. Trimming left V 4 bases short and J 0 bases short, with 14 bases between. Germline V gives CDR1 SGDLS, CDR2 YYNGEE. This CDR3 contains 16 residues.

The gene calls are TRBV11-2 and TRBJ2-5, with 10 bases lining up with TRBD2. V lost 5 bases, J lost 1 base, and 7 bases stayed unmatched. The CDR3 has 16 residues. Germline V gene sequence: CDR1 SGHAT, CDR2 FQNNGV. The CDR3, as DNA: TGTGCCAGCAGCACCAGACTAGCGGGTGTCCAAGAGACCCAGTACTTC. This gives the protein CASSTRLAGVQETQYF.

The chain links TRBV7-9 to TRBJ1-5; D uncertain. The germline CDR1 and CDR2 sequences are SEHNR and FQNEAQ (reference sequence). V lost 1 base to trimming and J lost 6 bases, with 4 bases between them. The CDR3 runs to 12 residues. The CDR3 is CASSLEGQPQHF. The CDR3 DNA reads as TGTGCCAGCAGCTTAGAGGGTCAGCCCCAGCATTTT.

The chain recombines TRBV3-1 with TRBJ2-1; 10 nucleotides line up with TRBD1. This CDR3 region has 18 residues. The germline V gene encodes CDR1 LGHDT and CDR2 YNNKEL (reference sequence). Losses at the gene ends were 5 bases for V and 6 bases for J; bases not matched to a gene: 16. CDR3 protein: CASSYNLATGTGANEQFF. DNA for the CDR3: TGTGCCAGCAGCTACAATTTAGCGACCGGGACAGGGGCCAATGAGCAGTTCTTC.

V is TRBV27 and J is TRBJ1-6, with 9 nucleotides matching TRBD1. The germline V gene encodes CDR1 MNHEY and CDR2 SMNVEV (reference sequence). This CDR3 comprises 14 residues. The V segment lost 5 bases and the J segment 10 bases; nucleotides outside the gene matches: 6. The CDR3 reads CASSVDRGTSPLHF. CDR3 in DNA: TGTGCCAGCAGTGTGGACAGGGGTACATCACCCCTCCACTTT.

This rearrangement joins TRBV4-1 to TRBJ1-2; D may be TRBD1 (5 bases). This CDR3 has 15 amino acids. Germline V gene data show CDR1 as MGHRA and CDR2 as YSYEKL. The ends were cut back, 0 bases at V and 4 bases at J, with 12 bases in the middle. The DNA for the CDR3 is TGCGCCAGCAGCCAAGATCCCGGCAGGGCCTATGGCTACACCTTC. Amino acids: CASSQDPGRAYGYTF.

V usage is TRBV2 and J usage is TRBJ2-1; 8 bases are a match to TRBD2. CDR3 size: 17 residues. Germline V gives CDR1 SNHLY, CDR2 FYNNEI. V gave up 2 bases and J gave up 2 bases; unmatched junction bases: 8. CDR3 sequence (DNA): TGTGCCAGCAGTGAAACTTTGGCGGGAGGCCCCTACAATGAGCAGTTCTTC. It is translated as CASSETLAGGPYNEQFF.